Below, one T cell receptor (delta chain) is given with its context. This clone was seen a few times. Its antigen target is currently unknown. TCRdb lists the protein of a much larger clone for this DNA, which differs at residue 13, so this is likely a read error; the protein given here is translated from the DNA itself. Libraries were constructed by multiplex PCR. A 32-plex assay with primers for all 8 TRDV and 4 TRDJ genes covering the CDR3 was used to amplify genomic DNA. A 12-nucleotide UMI was added during two to three barcoding PCR cycles, followed by a second PCR with Illumina adapter primers. AMPure XP beads were used to purify the libraries, whose quality was checked on a Fragment Analyzer using the HS NGS Fragment kit. Sequencing used an Illumina MiniSeq mid-output kit with 20% PhiX and 150 cycles of paired-end reads. Processing in the source paper ran as follows. Reads were processed with MIGEC version 1.2.9 to group reads by UMI and build error-corrected consensus sequences. Modified VDJtools version 1.2.1 scripts and the tcR R package were used for post-processing. TCRdb called clones from the public reads with CATT, and repeated DNA sequences were later combined into one row. The V and J calls shown here were made by TCRdb, not taken from the authors' results. In all, the sample holds under 6,000 delta-chain clones, and about 11% of those were seen once. The leading ten clones occupy approximately 53% of the sample.

This record belongs to a study of DNA immune sequencing with unique molecular identifiers (dated by TCRdb to 2018 to 2021). The study in broad terms: Using immunomagnetic cell separation, gammadelta T cells were enriched from buffy coats, and the genomic DNA of these cells was sequenced. Fluorescence-activated cell sorting was used to enrich gammadelta T cells from the PBMC of 10 healthy individuals. To compare enriched and non-enriched samples, approximately 100 ng of enriched gammadelta T-cell DNA and 1 ug of non-enriched PBMC DNA were sequenced. An ultrasensitive DNA-based TRD repertoire sequencing method using PCR-introduced unique molecular identifiers was developed and validated in the study. The method was validated on synthetic reference molecules and on blood samples from healthy individuals. Healthy individuals were used as donors, and sorted peripheral blood gammadelta T cells were profiled from around ten of these donors. On the study overall, not on this receptor specifically: Among clonotypes in healthy donors, TRDV2 paired with TRDJ1 was identified as the most common TRD rearrangement. TRD repertoire diversity varied between healthy donors, with several donors highly oligoclonal where top 5 clonotypes exceeded half of productive molecules. The primer-based approach cannot detect novel TRD sequences that are not targeted by the primers.

The germline V gene yields GEAIGNYY for CDR1 and EKD for CDR2. From its cysteine to its phenylalanine, the CDR3 spans 17 amino acids. The only DNA kept is the CDR3, 51 bases in frame from the first base. The specimen sequenced was gamma-delta T cells enriched from blood buffy coat, or unenriched PBMCs (not recorded which). This sequence uses TRDV2 and TRDJ1; TRDD3 lines up with 8 middle nucleotides. The receptor was isolated from a human donor in good health. This receptor has the CDR3 CACDSLPYGDTTEKLIF. The nucleotides read TGTGCCTGTGACTCACTTCCCTACGGGGATACCACCGAAAAACTCATCTTT.